Presented here are 28 T cell receptor delta chains from one specimen sequenced in a study of gamma delta lymphoproliferative disorders and STAT genes listed by TCRdb under 2018. TCR sequencing was performed on genomic DNA from peripheral blood mononuclear cells isolated from patients and controls. Receptors were amplified or captured by multiplex PCR. The listed sequencing device is Illumina MiSeq. TCRdb reran clone calling on the public reads with CATT; rows sharing one DNA sequence were then combined. The sample table records about 2,500 delta-chain clones; about 1.5% of these occur just once. The ten largest clones take up roughly 47% of the sample. Sequencing was performed on blood. These receptors all stem from a human donor in good health.

About this clone: The protein recorded in TCRdb matches a much larger clone and deviates from this DNA's translation at residue 3, suggesting a read error; the protein here is obtained by translating the DNA. J is TRDJ1 and V is TRDV2, with 13 bases aligning to TRDD3. CDR3 length: 18 amino acids. CDR1 is GEAIGNYY, CDR2 EKD, per germline. The CDR3 sequence: CARDPILGDTRGTDKLIF. The CDR3 DNA reads as TGTGCCCGTGACCCTATACTGGGGGATACGAGGGGGACCGATAAACTCATCTTT.

Notes on this clone: TCRdb records a much larger clone's protein for this DNA, with a difference at residue 19 that likely arises from a read error; the protein given is the translation of the DNA. The chain employs TRDV2 and TRDJ1; 8 positions match TRDD3. There are 21 residues in the CDR3. Germline V CDR1 and CDR2: GEAIGNYY, EKD. The CDR3 DNA reads as TGTGCCTGTGACACCATCGGGCGTAGGCCATCTTCTGGGGGAGAGGGCGATAAACCCATCTTT. Translating gives CACDTIGRRPSSGGEGDKPIF.

In this sample, this clone turned up a few times. The protein held in TCRdb is that of a much larger clone and does not match this DNA's translation at residue 4, likely because of a read error; the protein shown is translated from the DNA. The chain couples TRDV3 to TRDJ1; perhaps TRDD3 as D (6 bases). This CDR3 is built from 15 residues. Trimming left V 4 bases short and J 1 base short, with 19 bases between. Per germline, CDR1 TVYSNPD and CDR2 GDNSRS (reference sequence). CDR3 amino acids: CASVPFGGLTDKLIF. DNA of the CDR3: TGTGCCTCCGTGCCTTTTGGGGGCCTCACCGATAAACTCATCTTT.

Comments on this clone: This is likely an artifact of a read error, given a far larger clone one base away. The sample holds other DNA sequences that translate to the same CDR3. The chain recombines TRDV2 with TRDJ1; 10 bases are shared with TRDD3. The CDR3 consists of 16 residues. Germline loops: CDR1 GEAIGNYY, CDR2 EKD. V lost 0 bases to trimming and J lost 9 bases; unmatched junction nucleotides: 12. This CDR3 reads CACDTVVGGIRRELIF. CDR3 sequence (DNA): TGTGCCTGTGACACCGTGGTCGGGGGGATACGCAGGGAACTCATCTTT.

Of note for this clone: This probably arose from a read error, given a far larger clone one base away. No DNA is shown, since the ends of the CDR3 on it are uncertain; the CDR3 is the one TCRdb lists. The gene calls are TRAV29/DV5 and TRDJ1; the tabulated D call, TRDD3, remains unverified against the DNA. With termini counted, the CDR3 has 24 amino acids. CDR1 is NSMFDY, CDR2 ISSIKDK, per germline. This chain's CDR3 is CSALLCSKRVWVLPLLGDRDKLIF.

As for this clone: The TCRdb protein comes from a much larger clone and disagrees with this DNA's translation at residue 5, likely due to a read error; the protein given here is derived from the DNA. V usage is TRDV3 and J usage is TRDJ1; TRDD3 matches at 8 bases. This CDR3 contains 15 residues. Germline CDR1 is TVYSNPD and CDR2 is GDNSRS (reference sequence). After removal of 4 bases from V and 0 bases from J, the junction contained 10 bases not matched to a gene. This chain's CDR3 is CASPSRGDNTDKLIF. The CDR3 DNA follows: TGTGCCTCCCCGAGCAGGGGGGATAACACCGATAAACTCATCTTT.

This clone was recorded a few times. This likely traces to a read error, being one base from a far larger clone. J is TRDJ1 and V is TRDV1; 13 bases are a match to TRDD3. Per the germline V gene, CDR1 is TSWWSYY and CDR2 is QGS. This CDR3 region has 24 residues. The CDR3 reads CALGDFPSPSYWGIRGADTDELIF. The CDR3 coding sequence is TGTGCTCTTGGGGATTTTCCTTCCCCTTCGTACTGGGGGATACGGGGGGCGGACACCGATGAACTCATCTTT.

With respect to this clone: This sequence is one base from a far larger clone and is likely a read error. The same CDR3 arises from other DNA sequences in this sample as well. The V gene is TRDV3, the J gene TRDJ1, with 9 positions matching TRDD3. The CDR3 is 21 residues long. The germline CDR1 and CDR2 sequences are TVYSNPD and GDNSRS (reference sequence). The J segment lost 0 bases and the V segment lost 2 bases, leaving 25 bases of the junction unmatched. The chain's CDR3 is CAFQVMYLPTLGDTHTDKLIF. The CDR3 DNA is TGTGCCTTTCAAGTAATGTACCTCCCTACGCTAGGGGATACGCACACCGATAAACTCATCTTT. The full variable domain, its missing parts supplied by reference TRDV3 and TRDJ1, is CDKVTQSSPDQTVASGSEVVLLCTYDTVYSNPDLFWYRIRPDYSFQFVFYGDNSRSEGADFTQGRFSVKHILTQKAFHLVISPVRTEDSATYYCAFQVMYLPTLGDTHTDKLIFGKGTRVTVEP.

Details on this clone: Translating this DNA gives a protein that differs at residue 20 from the TCRdb one, which belongs to a much larger clone; a read error is likely, and the protein shown is this translation. The rearrangement joins TRDV2 to TRDJ3; 10 bases align to TRDD3. The CDR3 totals 22 residues. Germline CDR1 reads GEAIGNYY; CDR2 reads EKD. The CDR3 reads CACDSPGMGDTLSPWDTRQVFF. The CDR3 DNA follows: TGTGCCTGTGACTCACCGGGCATGGGGGATACCCTAAGCCCCTGGGACACCCGACAGGTGTTTTTC.

This clone has more than one count but fewer than ten. The chain links TRDV1 to TRDJ1; TRDD2 aligns across 8 bases. Germline CDR1 and CDR2: TSWWSYY and QGS. V trimming: 4 bases; J trimming: 6 bases; junction bases outside the gene matches: 28. The CDR3 length is 21 residues. This chain's CDR3 is CALGGSPLFLRAGWGVHKLIF. In DNA form, the CDR3 reads TGTGCTCTTGGGGGGTCTCCGCTCTTCCTACGCGCTGGGTGGGGGGTACATAAACTCATCTTT.

This clone was observed a few times. This DNA translates differently at residue 6 from the TCRdb protein, which is that of a much larger clone; a read error is likely, and the protein shown is the DNA's own translation. This chain uses TRAV36/DV7 with TRDJ1; tentatively, D is TRDD3 (5 bases). Trimming shortened V by 3 bases and J by 3 bases, and 18 bases separated the two germline ends. The CDR3 contains 15 residues. Looked up from germline, CDR1 is VTNFRS and CDR2 is LTSSGIE (reference sequence). The chain's CDR3 is CAVVYRGPRPDKLIF. CDR3 in DNA: TGTGCTGTGGTGTACCGGGGGCCTCGTCCCGATAAACTCATCTTT.

This clone was detected only a few times. A single base is all that separates this from a far larger clone, so a read error is likely. The identical CDR3 is also encoded by other nucleotide sequences in the sample. The CDR3 bases are TGTGCCTGTGACCCGCTACTGGGGGATACAGGGTATACCGATAAACTCATCTTT. The encoded protein is CACDPLLGDTGYTDKLIF. The rearrangement joins TRDV2 to TRDJ1; 12 positions match TRDD3. CDR1 is GEAIGNYY, CDR2 EKD, per germline. With V trimmed by 3 bases and J by 2 bases, 12 bases remained unmatched. The CDR3 sequence is 18 residues long.

This chain joins TRDV1 and TRDJ1; TRDD3 matches 11 bases. Losses at the gene ends were 5 bases for V and 0 bases for J; bases not matched to a gene: 38. Germline CDR1 and CDR2: TSWWSYY and QGS. The CDR3 sequence is 27 residues long. CDR3 loop: CALGIPLNLILRGGGYAKKLYTDKLIF. In DNA form, the CDR3 reads TGTGCTCTTGGGATACCCTTAAACCTTATCCTACGGGGTGGGGGATACGCGAAGAAGCTCTACACCGATAAACTCATCTTT.

This clone has only a few counts. The V and J genes are TRDV1 and TRDJ1; 11 bases map to TRDD3. Germline V gene data show CDR1 as TSWWSYY and CDR2 as QGS. The CDR3 runs 22 residues. After removal of 0 bases from V and 2 bases from J, the junction contained 20 bases not matched to a gene. CDR3 sequence reads: CALGELLFYALSGGYATDKLIF. DNA of the CDR3: TGTGCTCTTGGGGAACTATTGTTCTACGCACTTAGTGGGGGATACGCGACCGATAAACTCATCTTT.

This clone showed up just a few times. TCRdb's entry gives the protein of a much larger clone, which mismatches this DNA's translation at residue 5, likely from a read error; the protein reported here is translated from the DNA. Other DNA sequences within the sample encode an identical CDR3. The chain is built from TRDV3 and TRDJ1; 11 positions agree with TRDD3. Germline-derived CDR1 and CDR2 are TVYSNPD and GDNSRS (reference sequence). The length of the CDR3 is 16 residues. Trimming took 3 bases from V and 3 from J; bases not matched to a gene: 12. For the CDR3, the DNA is TGTGCCTTCCCCAGAGGACTGGGGGATATGGCCGATAAACTCATCTTT. Protein product: CAFPRGLGDMADKLIF.

The table lists this clone with a few counts. For this DNA, TCRdb reports the protein of a much larger clone, which diverges at residue 14, most likely from a read error; the protein presented here is translated directly from the DNA. V gene TRDV3 was called; the J gene was not; the D segment call TRDD3 is taken from the table without a DNA check. Germline V gene sequence: CDR1 TVYSNPD, CDR2 GDNSRS (reference sequence). CDR3 size: 16 residues. CDR3 residues: CAFPKGLGDMADKHIF. The CDR3 coding sequence is TGTGCCTTCCCCAAAGGACTGGGGGATATGGCCGATAAACACATCTTT.

This clone has a handful of counts. TCRdb's listed protein matches a much larger clone and diverges from this DNA's translation at residue 16, likely through a read error; the protein shown comes from the DNA. The J gene is TRDJ1, the V gene TRDV1, with TRDD3 matching 13 bases. The CDR3 consists of 22 residues. J was trimmed by 2 bases and V by 1 base; bases with no gene match: 19. CDR1 is TSWWSYY and CDR2 is QGS in the germline V gene. The CDR3 sequence is CALGEPLFLLRYWGIRTDKLIF. The CDR3 DNA reads as TGTGCTCTTGGGGAACCTTTATTCCTACTAAGGTACTGGGGGATACGGACCGATAAACTCATCTTT.

Comment on this clone: TCRdb records a much larger clone's protein for this DNA, with a difference at residue 17 that likely arises from a read error; the protein given is the translation of the DNA. The J gene is TRDJ1, the V gene TRDV1; D is possibly TRDD2 or TRDD3 (5 bases each). Germline V gene sequence: CDR1 TSWWSYY, CDR2 QGS. V was trimmed by 0 bases and J by 0 bases, leaving 41 bases between them. This CDR3 spans 26 amino acids. CDR3 region: CALGELVRVGVLEGNWRIPYTDKLIF. The CDR3 DNA is TGTGCTCTTGGGGAACTCGTAAGGGTAGGGGTCCTAGAGGGAAACTGGAGGATCCCGTACACCGATAAACTCATCTTT.

Regarding this clone: The likely explanation is a read error, given a far larger clone one base away. This sample also contains other DNA sequences that code for the same CDR3. The chain uses TRDV3 and TRDJ1, with D uncertain. Germline V CDR1 and CDR2: TVYSNPD, GDNSRS (reference sequence). The CDR3 loop spans 17 amino acids. V dropped 4 bases and J dropped 0 bases, with 24 bases sitting between them. The CDR3 here is CASIYPQGAVYTDKLIF. For the CDR3, the DNA is TGTGCCTCCATCTATCCTCAGGGTGCTGTGTACACCGATAAACTCATCTTT.

Regarding this clone: This sequence is one base from a far larger clone and is likely a read error. The sample has other DNA sequences that encode this CDR3 too. This chain uses TRDV3 with TRDJ1; 9 nucleotides match TRDD2. The CDR3 totals 17 residues. In germline, CDR1 is TVYSNPD, CDR2 GDNSRS (reference sequence). V lost 3 bases, J lost 2 bases, and 16 bases stayed unmatched. CDR3 sequence reads: CALTTPPSYTITDKLIF. CDR3 DNA sequence: TGTGCCTTGACCACCCCGCCTTCCTACACTATTACCGATAAACTCATCTTT.

This clone was counted a few times. The protein held in TCRdb is that of a much larger clone and does not match this DNA's translation at residue 10, likely because of a read error; the protein shown is translated from the DNA. V gene TRDV2 combines with J gene TRDJ3; maybe TRDD3 (6 bases). Germline assignment: CDR1 GEAIGNYY and CDR2 EKD. The CDR3 spans 22 residues. Deletions cut 3 bases from V and 2 bases from J, with 28 bases between. The CDR3 region has the DNA TGTGCCTGTGACTCACCGGGCATGGGGGGTACCCTAAGCCCCTGGGACACCCGACAGATGTTTTTC. This sequence encodes CACDSPGMGGTLSPWDTRQMFF.

In the case of this clone: A read error likely explains why the TCRdb protein, taken from a much larger clone, differs from this DNA's translation at residue 9; the protein shown is translated from the DNA. V usage is TRDV2 and J usage is TRDJ1, with 12 bases lining up with TRDD3. The germline V gene has CDR1 GEAIGNYY and CDR2 EKD. Germline trimming cut 1 base from V and 0 bases from J; bases unmatched to any gene: 14. The CDR3 runs to 20 residues. The CDR3 nucleotides read TGTGCCTGTGACACGGTCGCAATACAGACTGGGGGATACAACACCGATAAACTCATCTTT. Protein sequence: CACDTVAIQTGGYNTDKLIF.

Worth noting for this clone: TCRdb assigns this DNA the protein of a much larger clone, which departs from its translation at residue 8; this likely reflects a read error, and the protein shown comes from translating the DNA. CDR3 residues: CACDTLGMGRITDKLIF. In DNA, the CDR3 is TGTGCCTGTGACACCTTGGGGATGGGGAGGATCACCGATAAACTCATCTTT. This chain joins TRDV2 and TRDJ1; weak D call: TRDD3 (6 bases). This CDR3 region has 17 residues. Germline V gene data show CDR1 as GEAIGNYY and CDR2 as EKD. The V gene lost 0 bases and the J gene lost 1 base, with 17 bases spanning the gap.

Comment on this clone: The protein TCRdb lists belongs to a much larger clone and differs from this DNA's translation at residue 16, which points to a read error; the protein shown is made from the DNA. The rearrangement links TRDV1 to TRDJ1, with D possibly matching TRDD3 (6 bases). The CDR3 has 22 amino acids. Trimming pared 0 bases from V and 1 base from J, leaving 30 bases between. Germline V gene sequence: CDR1 TSWWSYY, CDR2 QGS. The CDR3 coding sequence is TGTGCTCTTGGGGAACTTTTACGCCCGCATACTATCTGGGGAATGTGCACCGATAAACTCATCTTT. Its protein product is CALGELLRPHTIWGMCTDKLIF.

Comments on this clone: This may be a read error: a much more frequent sequence differs by one nucleotide. The same CDR3 arises from other DNA sequences in this sample as well. The CDR3 spells CALGEHYPFLPVLGTRALKTDKLIF. The CDR3 DNA reads as TGTGCTCTTGGGGAACATTACCCGTTCCTTCCAGTACTGGGGACCCGGGCCTTAAAGACCGATAAACTCATCTTT. This chain uses TRDV1 with TRDJ1, with D possibly matching TRDD3 (7 bases). This CDR3 is 25 amino acids long. V lost 1 base to trimming and J lost 2 bases, with 41 bases between them. The V gene's germline CDR1 is TSWWSYY and CDR2 QGS.

This clone was observed a handful of times. This DNA's translation differs at residue 5 from TCRdb's protein, which comes from a much larger clone; a read error is likely, and the protein shown is translated from the DNA. The chain employs TRDV2 and TRDJ1, with 13 bases matching TRDD3. The CDR3 consists of 18 residues. V shed 3 bases and J 2 bases; nucleotides not matched to a gene: 11. Germline CDR1 reads GEAIGNYY; CDR2 reads EKD. For the CDR3, the DNA is TGTGCCTGTGACTCTATACTGGGGGATACGAGGGGGACCGATAAACTCATCTTT. Protein: CACDSILGDTRGTDKLIF.

This clone was observed at least ten times. The V gene is uncalled and the J gene is TRDJ1; the listed D gene, TRDD3, was not tested against the DNA. This CDR3 has 19 residues. CDR3 sequence: CASLRGQYWGIPYTDKLIF. CDR3 DNA sequence: TGTGCCTCCCTACGGGGCCAGTACTGGGGGATCCCGTACACCGATAAACTCATCTTT.

About this clone itself: At one of its ends the junction is not consistent with the germline gene, which may arise from a read error. The chain has TRDV2 and TRDJ1; no clear D. The J gene was missing in TCRdb and was found by matching the end of the DNA to germline. CDR1 is GEAIGNYY, CDR2 EKD, per germline. CDR3 size: 10 residues. In DNA, the CDR3 is TGCGCGAGAGAGACCGATAAACTCATCTTT. It yields the protein CARETDKLIF.